This T cell receptor beta chain was captured in a study of Graves' ophthalmopathy and Graves' hyperthyroidism. Amplification of TCR beta CDR3 regions used RNA transcripts. HTBI primers served in a first-round RT-PCR, which a second-round multiplex PCR followed. TCRdb re-called the multiplex PCR reads through MiXCR, storing one row per CDR3 protein. Of roughly 1.1 million distinct CDR3 sequences listed, approximately 35% were seen once; the top ten hold 11%. This clonotype appeared a few times. The CDR3 is 12 amino acids. Germline CDR1 is SQVTM and CDR2 is ANQGSEA. Trimming stripped 7 bases from V and 4 bases from J, with 10 bases between.

This sequence was found in an adult man with Graves' hyperthyroidism. Sequencing used peripheral blood or thyroid tissue (not recorded which). The rearrangement uses TRBV29-1 and TRBJ1-4, with D unclear. The CDR3 coding sequence is TGCAGCGGGCAATTGAATAATGAAAAACTGTTTTTT. It yields the protein CSGQLNNEKLFF.